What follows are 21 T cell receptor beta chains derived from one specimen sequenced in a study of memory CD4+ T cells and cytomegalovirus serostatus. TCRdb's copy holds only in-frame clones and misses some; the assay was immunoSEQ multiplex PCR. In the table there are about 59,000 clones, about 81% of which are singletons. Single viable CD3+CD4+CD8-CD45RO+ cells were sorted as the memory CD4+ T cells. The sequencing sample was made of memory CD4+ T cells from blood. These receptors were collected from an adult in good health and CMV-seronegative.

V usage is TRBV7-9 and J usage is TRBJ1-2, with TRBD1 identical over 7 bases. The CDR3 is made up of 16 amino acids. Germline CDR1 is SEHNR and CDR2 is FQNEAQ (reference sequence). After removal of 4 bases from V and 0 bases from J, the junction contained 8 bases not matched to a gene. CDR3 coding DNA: TGTGCCAGCAGCTACGGACAGGCCATAGCTAACTATGGCTACACCTTC. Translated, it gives CASSYGQAIANYGYTF.

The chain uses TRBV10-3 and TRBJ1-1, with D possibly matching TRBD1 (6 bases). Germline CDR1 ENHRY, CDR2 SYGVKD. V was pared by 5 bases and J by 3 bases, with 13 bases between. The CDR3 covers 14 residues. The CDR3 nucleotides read TGTGCCATCAGTTCAGGGGTAACGGACACTGAAGCTTTCTTT. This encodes CAISSGVTDTEAFF.

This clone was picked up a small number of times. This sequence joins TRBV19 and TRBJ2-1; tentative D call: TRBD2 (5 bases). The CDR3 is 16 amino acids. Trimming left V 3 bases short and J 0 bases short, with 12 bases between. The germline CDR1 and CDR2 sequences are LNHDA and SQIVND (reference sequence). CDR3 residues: CASSIGGTSSYNEQFF. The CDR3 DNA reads TGTGCCAGTAGTATCGGAGGCACGAGCTCCTACAATGAGCAGTTCTTC.

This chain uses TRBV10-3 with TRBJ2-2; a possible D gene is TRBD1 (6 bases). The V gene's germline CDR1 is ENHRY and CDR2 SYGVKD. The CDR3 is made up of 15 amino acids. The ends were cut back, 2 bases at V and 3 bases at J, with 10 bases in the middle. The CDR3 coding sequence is TGTGCCATCAGTGAGGGTCAGGGGTACACCGGGGAGCTGTTTTTT. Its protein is CAISEGQGYTGELFF.

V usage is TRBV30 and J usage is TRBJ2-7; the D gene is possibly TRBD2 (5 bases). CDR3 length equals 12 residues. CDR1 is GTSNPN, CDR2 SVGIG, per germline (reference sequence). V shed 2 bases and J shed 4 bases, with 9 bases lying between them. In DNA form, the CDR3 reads TGTGCCTGGAGTCCCGGGATTTACGAGCAGTACTTC. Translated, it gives CAWSPGIYEQYF.

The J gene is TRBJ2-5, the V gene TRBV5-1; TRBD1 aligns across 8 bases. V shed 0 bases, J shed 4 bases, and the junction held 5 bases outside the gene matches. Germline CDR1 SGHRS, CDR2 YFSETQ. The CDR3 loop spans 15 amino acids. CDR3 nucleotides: TGCGCCAGCAGCTTGGGACAGGGGCGTGGAGAGACCCAGTACTTC. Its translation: CASSLGQGRGETQYF.

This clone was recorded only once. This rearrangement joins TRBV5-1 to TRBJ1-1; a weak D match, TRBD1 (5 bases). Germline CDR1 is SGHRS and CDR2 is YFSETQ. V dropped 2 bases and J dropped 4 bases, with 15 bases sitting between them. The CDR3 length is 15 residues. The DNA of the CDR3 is TGCGCCAGCAGCTTACAGGAGTCGGGGACCACTGAAGCTTTCTTT. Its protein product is CASSLQESGTTEAFF.

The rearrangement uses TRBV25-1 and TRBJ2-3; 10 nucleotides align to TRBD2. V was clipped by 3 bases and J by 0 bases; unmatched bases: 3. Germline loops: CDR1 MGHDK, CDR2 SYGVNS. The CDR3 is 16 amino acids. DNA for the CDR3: TGTGCCAGCAGTGATGCTAGCGGGAGTAGCACAGATACGCAGTATTTT. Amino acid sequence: CASSDASGSSTDTQYF.

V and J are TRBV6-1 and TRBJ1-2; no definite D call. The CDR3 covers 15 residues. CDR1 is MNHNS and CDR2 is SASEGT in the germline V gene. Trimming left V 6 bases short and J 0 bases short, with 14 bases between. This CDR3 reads CASRGGISSNYGYTF. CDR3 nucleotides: TGTGCCAGCAGGGGTGGGATTTCTTCTAACTATGGCTACACCTTC.

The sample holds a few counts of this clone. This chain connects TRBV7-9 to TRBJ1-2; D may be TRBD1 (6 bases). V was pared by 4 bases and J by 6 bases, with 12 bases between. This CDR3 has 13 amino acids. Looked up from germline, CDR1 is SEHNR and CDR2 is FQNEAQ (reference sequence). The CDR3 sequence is CASSSEGHHGYTF. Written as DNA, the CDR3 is TGTGCCAGCAGCTCCGAGGGACATCATGGCTACACCTTC.

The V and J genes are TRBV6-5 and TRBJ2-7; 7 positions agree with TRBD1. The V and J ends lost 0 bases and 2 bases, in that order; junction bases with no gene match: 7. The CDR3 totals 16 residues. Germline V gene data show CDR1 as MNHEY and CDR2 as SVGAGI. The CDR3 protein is CASSYSTGTVTYEQYF. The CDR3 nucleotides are TGTGCCAGCAGTTACTCAACCGGGACAGTGACCTACGAGCAGTACTTC.

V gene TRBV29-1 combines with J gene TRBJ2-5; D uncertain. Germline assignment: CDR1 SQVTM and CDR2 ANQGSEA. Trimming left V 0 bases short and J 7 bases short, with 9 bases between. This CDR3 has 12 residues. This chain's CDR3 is CSVEDLLLTQYF. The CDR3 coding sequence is TGCAGCGTTGAAGATCTTTTGTTGACCCAGTACTTC.

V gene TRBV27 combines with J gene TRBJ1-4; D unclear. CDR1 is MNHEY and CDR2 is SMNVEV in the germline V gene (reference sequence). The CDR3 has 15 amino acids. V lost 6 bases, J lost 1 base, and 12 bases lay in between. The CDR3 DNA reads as TGTGCCAGCAGCCTTGGGAGGGTAACTAATGAAAAACTGTTTTTT. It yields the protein CASSLGRVTNEKLFF.

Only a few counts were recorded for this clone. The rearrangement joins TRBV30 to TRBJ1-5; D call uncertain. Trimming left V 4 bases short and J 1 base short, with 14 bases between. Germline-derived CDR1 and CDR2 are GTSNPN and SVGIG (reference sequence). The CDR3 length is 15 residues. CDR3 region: CAWTARGRSNQPQHF. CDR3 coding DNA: TGTGCCTGGACCGCTCGGGGTAGGAGCAATCAGCCCCAGCATTTT.

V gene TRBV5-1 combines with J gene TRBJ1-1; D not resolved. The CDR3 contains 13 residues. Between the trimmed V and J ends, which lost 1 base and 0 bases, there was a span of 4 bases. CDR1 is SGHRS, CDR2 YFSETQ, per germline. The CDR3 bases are TGCGCCAGCAGCTTGACCCTGAACACTGAAGCTTTCTTT. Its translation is CASSLTLNTEAFF.

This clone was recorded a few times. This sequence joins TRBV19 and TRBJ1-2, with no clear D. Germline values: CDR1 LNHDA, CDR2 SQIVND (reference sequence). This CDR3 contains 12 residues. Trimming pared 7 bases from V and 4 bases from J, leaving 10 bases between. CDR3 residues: CASTGSTYGYTF. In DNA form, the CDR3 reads TGTGCCAGTACTGGGTCGACCTATGGCTACACCTTC.

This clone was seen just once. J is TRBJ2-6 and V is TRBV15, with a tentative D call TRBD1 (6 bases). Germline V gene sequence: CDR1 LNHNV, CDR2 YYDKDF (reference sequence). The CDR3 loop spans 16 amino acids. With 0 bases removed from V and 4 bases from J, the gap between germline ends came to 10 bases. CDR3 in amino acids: CATSREPGVGANVLTF. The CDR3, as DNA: TGTGCCACCAGCAGAGAACCAGGGGTCGGGGCCAACGTCCTGACTTTC. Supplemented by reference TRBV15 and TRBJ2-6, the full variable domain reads DAMVIQNPRYQVTQFGKPVTLSCSQTLNHNVMYWYQQKSSQAPKLLFHYYDKDFNNEADTPDNFQSRRPNTSFCFLDIRSPGLGDTAMYLCATSREPGVGANVLTFGAGSRLTVL.

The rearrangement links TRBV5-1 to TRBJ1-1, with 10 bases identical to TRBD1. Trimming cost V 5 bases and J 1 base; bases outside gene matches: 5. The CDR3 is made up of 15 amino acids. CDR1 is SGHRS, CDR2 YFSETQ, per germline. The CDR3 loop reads CASRDRGNPNTEAFF. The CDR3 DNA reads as TGCGCCAGCAGGGACAGGGGGAATCCGAACACTGAAGCTTTCTTT.

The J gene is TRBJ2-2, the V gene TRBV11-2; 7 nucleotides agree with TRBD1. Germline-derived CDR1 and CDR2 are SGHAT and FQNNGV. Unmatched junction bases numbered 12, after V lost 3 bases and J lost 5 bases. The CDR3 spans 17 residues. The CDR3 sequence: CASSLGRRQGRTGELFF. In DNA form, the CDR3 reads TGTGCCAGCAGCTTGGGGAGAAGACAGGGTAGGACCGGGGAGCTGTTTTTT.

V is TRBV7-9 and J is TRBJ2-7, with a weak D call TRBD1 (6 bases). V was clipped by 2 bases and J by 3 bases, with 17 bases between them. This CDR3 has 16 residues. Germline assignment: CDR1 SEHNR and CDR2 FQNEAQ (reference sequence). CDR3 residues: CASSLKVGTSLYEQYF. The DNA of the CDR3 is TGTGCCAGCAGCTTAAAGGTAGGGACAAGCCTCTACGAGCAGTACTTC.

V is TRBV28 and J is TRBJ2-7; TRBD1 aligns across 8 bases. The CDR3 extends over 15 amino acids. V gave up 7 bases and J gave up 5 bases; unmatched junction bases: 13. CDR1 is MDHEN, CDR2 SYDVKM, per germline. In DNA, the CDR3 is TGTGCCAGCACCCATAGACAGGGGCGGAGGAACGAGCAGTACTTC. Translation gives CASTHRQGRRNEQYF.